This T cell receptor beta chain was retrieved from a study of long-term antiretroviral therapy in people with HIV. Findings of the study overall: Diversity measured after ART increased yet remained under transplant donor controls. Records did not include ART adherence, viral resistance or therapy changes.

They ran version v3.0 of the immunoSEQ assay at survey level. Sequencing was performed with immunoSEQ multiplex PCR; in TCRdb, only in-frame clones are kept and a portion is missing. The sample contains 25,000 to 40,000 clones, 87% of which appear only once. The CDR3 runs to 14 residues. Trimming took 2 bases from V and 4 from J, leaving 8 bases between them. CDR1 and CDR2 from the germline V gene are KGHSH and LQKENI. The study drew at least one pre-ART and at least two post-ART PBMC samples from every donor. About this clone: Antigen specificity is unknown.

This clonotype was obtained from a man aged 18 to 35 with HIV. The sample in question was unsorted PBMCs, obtained 1.1 years after starting antiretroviral therapy. The V and J genes are TRBV18 and TRBJ1-4; D call uncertain. CDR3 loop: CASSPSRGNEKLFF. CDR3 nucleotides: TGTGCCAGCTCACCAAGTCGGGGTAATGAAAAACTGTTTTTT.